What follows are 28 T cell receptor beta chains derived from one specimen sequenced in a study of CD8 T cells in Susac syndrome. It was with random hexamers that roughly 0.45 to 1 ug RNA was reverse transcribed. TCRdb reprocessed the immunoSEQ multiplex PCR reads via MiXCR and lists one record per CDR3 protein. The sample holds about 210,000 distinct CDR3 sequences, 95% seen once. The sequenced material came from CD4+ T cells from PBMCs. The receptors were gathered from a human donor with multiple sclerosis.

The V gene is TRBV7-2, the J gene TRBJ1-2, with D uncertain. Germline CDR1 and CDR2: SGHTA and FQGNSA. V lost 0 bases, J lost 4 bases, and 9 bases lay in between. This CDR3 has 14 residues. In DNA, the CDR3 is TGTGCCAGCAGCTTAGCCGGGCATCTCTATGGCTACACCTTC. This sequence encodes CASSLAGHLYGYTF.

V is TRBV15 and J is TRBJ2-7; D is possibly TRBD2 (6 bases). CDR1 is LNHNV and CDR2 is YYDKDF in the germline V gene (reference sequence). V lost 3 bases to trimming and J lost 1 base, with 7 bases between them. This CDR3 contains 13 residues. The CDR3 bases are TGTGCCACCAGCAGGGGGACTTCCTACGAGCAGTACTTC. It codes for CATSRGTSYEQYF.

In DNA form, the CDR3 reads TGTGCCAGCTCACCCCTCGCTCATGGCTACACCTTC. It codes for CASSPLAHGYTF. The chain is built from TRBV18 and TRBJ1-2, with unresolved D. Germline loops: CDR1 KGHSH, CDR2 LQKENI. This CDR3 region has 12 residues. Trimming stripped 3 bases from V and 6 bases from J, with 8 bases between.

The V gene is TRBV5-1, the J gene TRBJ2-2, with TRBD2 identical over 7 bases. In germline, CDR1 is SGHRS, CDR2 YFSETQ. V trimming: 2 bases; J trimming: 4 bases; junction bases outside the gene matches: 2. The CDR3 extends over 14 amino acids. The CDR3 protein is CASSLTSVTGELFF. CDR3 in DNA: TGCGCCAGCAGCTTAACTAGCGTCACCGGGGAGCTGTTTTTT.

CDR3 region: CAWSPLLGAGELFF. CDR3 DNA sequence: TGTGCCTGGAGCCCCCTTCTGGGGGCCGGGGAGCTGTTTTTT. The V call is TRBV30, the J call TRBJ2-2, with D perhaps assigned TRBD1 or TRBD2 (5 bases each). The CDR3 has 14 residues. The ends were cut back, 3 bases at V and 6 bases at J, with 14 bases in the middle. CDR1 GTSNPN and CDR2 SVGIG come from the germline V gene (reference sequence).

In nucleotides, the CDR3 is TGTGCCAGCAGTGGCGGGGGAAGGGAGCTGTTTTTT. Protein product: CASSGGGRELFF. This sequence joins TRBV2 and TRBJ2-2; the match to TRBD2 covers 7 bases. CDR1 is SNHLY, CDR2 FYNNEI, per germline. Trimming took 4 bases from V and 9 from J; bases not matched to a gene: 2. There are 12 residues in the CDR3.

The CDR3 DNA reads TGTGCCAGCAGCTTAGACTATTCACCCCTCCACTTT. It is translated as CASSLDYSPLHF. The J gene is TRBJ1-6, the V gene TRBV7-2, with D unresolved. V was shortened by 1 base and J by 8 bases, with 3 bases between the two germline ends. The V gene's germline CDR1 is SGHTA and CDR2 FQGNSA. This CDR3 contains 12 residues.

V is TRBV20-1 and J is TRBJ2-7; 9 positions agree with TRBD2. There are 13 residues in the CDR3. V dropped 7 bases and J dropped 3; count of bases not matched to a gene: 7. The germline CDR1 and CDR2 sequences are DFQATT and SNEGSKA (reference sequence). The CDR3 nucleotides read TGCAGTGTTGGTAGTAGCGGGGGCTACGAGCAGTACTTC. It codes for CSVGSSGGYEQYF.

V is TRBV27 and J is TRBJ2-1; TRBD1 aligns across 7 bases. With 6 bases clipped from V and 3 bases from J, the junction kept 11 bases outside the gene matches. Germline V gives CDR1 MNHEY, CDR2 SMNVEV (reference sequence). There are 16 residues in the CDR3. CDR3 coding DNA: TGTGCCAGCAGCCCCCGCTTTACAGGGGACTACAATGAGCAGTTCTTC. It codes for CASSPRFTGDYNEQFF.

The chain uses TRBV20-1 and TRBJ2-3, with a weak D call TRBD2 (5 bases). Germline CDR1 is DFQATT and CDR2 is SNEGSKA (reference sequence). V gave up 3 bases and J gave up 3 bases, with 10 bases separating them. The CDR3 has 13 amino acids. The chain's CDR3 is CSARRVTTDTQYF. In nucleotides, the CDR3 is TGCAGTGCTAGGAGGGTGACTACAGATACGCAGTATTTT.

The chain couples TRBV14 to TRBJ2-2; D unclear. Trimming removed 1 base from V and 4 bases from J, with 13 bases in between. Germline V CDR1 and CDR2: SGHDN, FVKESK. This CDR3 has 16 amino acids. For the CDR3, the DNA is TGTGCCAGCAGCCAAGTCCGCCCCGGTCCCACCGGGGAGCTGTTTTTT. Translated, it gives CASSQVRPGPTGELFF.

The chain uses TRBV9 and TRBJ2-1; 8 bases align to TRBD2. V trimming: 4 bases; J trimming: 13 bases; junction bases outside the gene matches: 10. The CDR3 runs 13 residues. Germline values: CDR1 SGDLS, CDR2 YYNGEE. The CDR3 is CASSSGTSVNQFF. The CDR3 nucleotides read TGTGCCAGCAGCTCCGGGACTAGTGTCAACCAGTTCTTC. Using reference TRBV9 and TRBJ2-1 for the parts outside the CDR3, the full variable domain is DSGVTQTPKHLITATGQRVTLRCSPRSGDLSVYWYQQSLDQGLQFLIQYYNGEERAKGNILERFSAQQFPDLHSELNLSSLELGDSALYFCASSSGTSVNQFFGPGTRLTVL.

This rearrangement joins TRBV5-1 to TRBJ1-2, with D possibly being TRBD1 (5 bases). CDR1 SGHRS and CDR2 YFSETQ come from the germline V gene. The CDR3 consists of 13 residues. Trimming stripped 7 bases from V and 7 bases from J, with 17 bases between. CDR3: CASQVARDRGYTF. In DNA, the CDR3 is TGCGCCAGCCAGGTCGCGAGGGACCGTGGCTACACCTTC. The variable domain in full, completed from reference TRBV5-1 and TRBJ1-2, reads KAGVTQTPRYLIKTRGQQVTLSCSPISGHRSVSWYQQTPGQGLQFLFEYFSETQRNKGNFPGRFSGRQFSNSRSEMNVSTLELGDSALYLCASQVARDRGYTFGSGTRLTVV.

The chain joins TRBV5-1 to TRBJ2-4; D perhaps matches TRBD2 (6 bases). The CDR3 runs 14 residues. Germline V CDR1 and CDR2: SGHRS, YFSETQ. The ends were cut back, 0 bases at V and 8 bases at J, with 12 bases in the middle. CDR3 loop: CASSLAAGSDIQYF. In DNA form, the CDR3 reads TGCGCCAGCAGCTTGGCGGCGGGATCGGACATTCAGTACTTC.

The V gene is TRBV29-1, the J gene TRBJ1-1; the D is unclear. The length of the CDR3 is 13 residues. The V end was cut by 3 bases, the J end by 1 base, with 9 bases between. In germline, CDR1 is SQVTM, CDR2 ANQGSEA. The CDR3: CSVDSVANTEAFF. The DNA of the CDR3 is TGCAGCGTTGATTCGGTGGCGAACACTGAAGCTTTCTTT.

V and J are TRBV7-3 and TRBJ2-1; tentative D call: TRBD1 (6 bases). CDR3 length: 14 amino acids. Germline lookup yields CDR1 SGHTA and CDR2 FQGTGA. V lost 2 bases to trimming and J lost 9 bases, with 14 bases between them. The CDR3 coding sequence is TGTGCCAGCAGCTTATTAGAACAGGGTTCTGAGCAGTTCTTC. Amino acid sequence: CASSLLEQGSEQFF.

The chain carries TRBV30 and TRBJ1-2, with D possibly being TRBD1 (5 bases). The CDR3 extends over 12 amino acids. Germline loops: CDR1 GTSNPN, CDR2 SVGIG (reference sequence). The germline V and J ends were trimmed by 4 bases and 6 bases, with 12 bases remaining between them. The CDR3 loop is CAWTEGRHGYTF. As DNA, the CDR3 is TGTGCCTGGACGGAGGGGAGACATGGCTACACCTTC.

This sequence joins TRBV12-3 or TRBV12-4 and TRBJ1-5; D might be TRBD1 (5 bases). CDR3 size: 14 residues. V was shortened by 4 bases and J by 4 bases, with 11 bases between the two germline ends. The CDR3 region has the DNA TGTGCCAGCAGTTCCGGGACGGATAATCAGCCCCAGCATTTT. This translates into CASSSGTDNQPQHF.

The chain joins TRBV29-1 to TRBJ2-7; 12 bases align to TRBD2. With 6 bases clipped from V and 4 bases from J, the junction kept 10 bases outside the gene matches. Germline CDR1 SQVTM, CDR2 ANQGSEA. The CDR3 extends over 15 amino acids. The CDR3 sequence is CSVFGLAGLEYEQYF. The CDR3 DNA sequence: TGCAGCGTCTTCGGACTAGCGGGGTTAGAATACGAGCAGTACTTC.

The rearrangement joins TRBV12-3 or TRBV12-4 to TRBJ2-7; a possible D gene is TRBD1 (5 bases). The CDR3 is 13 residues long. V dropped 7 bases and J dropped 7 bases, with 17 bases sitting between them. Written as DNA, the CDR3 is TGTGCCAGCACCCTGGTTGGGGCATTTGAGCAGTACTTC. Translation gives CASTLVGAFEQYF.

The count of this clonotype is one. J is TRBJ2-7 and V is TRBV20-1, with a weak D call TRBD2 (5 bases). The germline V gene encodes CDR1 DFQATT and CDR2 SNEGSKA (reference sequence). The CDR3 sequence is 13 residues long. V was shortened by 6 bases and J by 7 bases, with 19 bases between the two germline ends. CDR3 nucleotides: TGCAGTGCCCCGAAGACCCTCTCGGGGGAGCAGTACTTC. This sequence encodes CSAPKTLSGEQYF.

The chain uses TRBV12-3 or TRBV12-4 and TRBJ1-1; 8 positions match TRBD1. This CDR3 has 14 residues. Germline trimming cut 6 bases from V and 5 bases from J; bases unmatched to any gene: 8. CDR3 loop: CASRDDRGRTEAFF. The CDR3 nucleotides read TGTGCCAGCAGGGACGACAGGGGAAGGACTGAAGCTTTCTTT.

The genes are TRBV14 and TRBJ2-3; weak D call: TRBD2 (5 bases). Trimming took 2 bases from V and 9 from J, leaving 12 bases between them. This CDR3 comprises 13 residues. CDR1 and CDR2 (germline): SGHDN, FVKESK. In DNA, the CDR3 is TGTGCCAGCAGCCAATTACTCCTAGCAACGCAGTATTTT. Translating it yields CASSQLLLATQYF. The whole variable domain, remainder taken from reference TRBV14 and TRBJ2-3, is EAGVTQFPSHSVIEKGQTVTLRCDPISGHDNLYWYRRVMGKEIKFLLHFVKESKQDESGMPNNRFLAERTGGTYSTLKVQPAELEDSGVYFCASSQLLLATQYFGPGTRLTVL.

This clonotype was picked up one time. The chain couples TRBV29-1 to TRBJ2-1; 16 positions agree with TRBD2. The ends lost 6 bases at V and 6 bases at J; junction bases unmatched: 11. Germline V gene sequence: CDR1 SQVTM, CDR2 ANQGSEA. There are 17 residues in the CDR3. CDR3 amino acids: CSVGGLAGGPSSNEQFF. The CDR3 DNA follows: TGCAGCGTAGGGGGACTAGCGGGAGGGCCGTCGTCCAATGAGCAGTTCTTC.

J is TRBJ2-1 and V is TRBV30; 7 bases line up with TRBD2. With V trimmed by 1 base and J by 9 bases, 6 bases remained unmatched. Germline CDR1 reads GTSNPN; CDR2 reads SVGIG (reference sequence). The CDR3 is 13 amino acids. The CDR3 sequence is CAWSATSLGEQFF. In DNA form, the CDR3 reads TGTGCCTGGAGTGCGACTAGCTTGGGTGAGCAGTTCTTC. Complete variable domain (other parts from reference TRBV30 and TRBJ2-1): SQTIHQWPATLVQPVGSPLSLECTVEGTSNPNLYWYRQAAGRGLQLLFYSVGIGQISSEVPQNLSASRPQDRQFILSSKKLLLSDSGFYLCAWSATSLGEQFFGPGTRLTVL.

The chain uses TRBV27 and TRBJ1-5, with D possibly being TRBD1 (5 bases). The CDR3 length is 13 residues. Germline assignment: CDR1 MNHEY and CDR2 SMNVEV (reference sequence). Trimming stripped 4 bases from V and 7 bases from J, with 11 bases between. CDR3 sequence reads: CASSYAGLQPQHF. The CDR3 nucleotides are TGTGCCAGCAGTTATGCGGGGCTCCAGCCCCAGCATTTT.

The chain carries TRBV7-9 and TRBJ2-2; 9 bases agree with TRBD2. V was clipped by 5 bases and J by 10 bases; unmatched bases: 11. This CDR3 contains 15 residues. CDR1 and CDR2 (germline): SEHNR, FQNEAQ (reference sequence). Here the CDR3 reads CASSLPLGGRAELFF. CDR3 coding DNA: TGTGCCAGCAGCCTCCCGCTGGGCGGGAGGGCGGAGCTGTTTTTT.

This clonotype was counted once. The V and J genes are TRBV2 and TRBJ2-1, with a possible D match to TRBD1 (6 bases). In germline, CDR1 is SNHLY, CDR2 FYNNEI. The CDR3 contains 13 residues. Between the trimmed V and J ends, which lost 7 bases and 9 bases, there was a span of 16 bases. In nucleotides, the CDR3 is TGTGCCAGCAAAACGATGATACAGGGTGAGCAGTTCTTC. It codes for CASKTMIQGEQFF.